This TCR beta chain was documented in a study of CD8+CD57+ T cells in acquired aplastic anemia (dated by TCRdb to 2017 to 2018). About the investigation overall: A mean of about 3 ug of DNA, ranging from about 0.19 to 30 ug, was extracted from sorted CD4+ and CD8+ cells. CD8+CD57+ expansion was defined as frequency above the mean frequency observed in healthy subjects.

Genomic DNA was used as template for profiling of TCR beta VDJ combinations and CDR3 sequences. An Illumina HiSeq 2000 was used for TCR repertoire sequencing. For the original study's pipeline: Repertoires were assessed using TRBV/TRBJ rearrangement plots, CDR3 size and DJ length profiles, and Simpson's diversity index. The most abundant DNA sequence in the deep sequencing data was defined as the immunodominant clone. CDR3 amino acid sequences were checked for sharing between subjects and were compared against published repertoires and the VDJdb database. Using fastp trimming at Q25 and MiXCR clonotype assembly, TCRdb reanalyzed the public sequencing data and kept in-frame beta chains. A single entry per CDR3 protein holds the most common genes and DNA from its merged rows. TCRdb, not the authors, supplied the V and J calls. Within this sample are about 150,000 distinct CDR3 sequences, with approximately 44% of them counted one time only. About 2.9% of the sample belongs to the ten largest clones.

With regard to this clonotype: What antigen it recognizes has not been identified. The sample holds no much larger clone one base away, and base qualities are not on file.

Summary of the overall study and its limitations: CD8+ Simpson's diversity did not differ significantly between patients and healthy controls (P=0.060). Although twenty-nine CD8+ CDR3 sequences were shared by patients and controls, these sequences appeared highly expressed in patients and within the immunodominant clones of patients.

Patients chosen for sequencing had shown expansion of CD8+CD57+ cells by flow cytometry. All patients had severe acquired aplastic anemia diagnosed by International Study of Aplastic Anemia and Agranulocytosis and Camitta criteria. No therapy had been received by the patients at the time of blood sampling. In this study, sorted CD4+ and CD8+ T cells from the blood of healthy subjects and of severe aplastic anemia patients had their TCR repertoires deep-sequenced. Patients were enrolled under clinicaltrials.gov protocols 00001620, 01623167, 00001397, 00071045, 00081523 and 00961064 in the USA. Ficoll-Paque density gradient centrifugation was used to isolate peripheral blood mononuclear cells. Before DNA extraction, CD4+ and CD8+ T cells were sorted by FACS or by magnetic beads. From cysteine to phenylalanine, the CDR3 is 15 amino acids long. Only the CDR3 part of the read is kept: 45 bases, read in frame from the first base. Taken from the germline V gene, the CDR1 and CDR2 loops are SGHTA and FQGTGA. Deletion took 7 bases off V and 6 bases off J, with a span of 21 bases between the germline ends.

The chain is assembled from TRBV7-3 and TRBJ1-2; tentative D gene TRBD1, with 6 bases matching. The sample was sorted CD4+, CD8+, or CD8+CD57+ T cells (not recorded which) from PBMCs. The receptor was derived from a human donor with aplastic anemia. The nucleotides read TGTGCCAGCACCCCCGGGGGACCCAGGGGTCATGGCTACACCTTC. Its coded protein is CASTPGGPRGHGYTF.